These T cell receptor beta chains were read from a single sample in a study of blood T cell repertoires in COVID-19. Measured with immunoSEQ multiplex PCR; TCRdb has only the in-frame clones, and not every one. The sample shows about 69,000 clones, almost 80% of them seen only once. Sequencing used peripheral blood. The source is a man in his fifties or sixties with acute or convalescent COVID-19. Each CDR3 is given with its conserved first and last residue. The D gene is left open where the match is weak. Clone size is stated in some rows and not others, as once, few, many or a class when expanded.

CDR3	DNA	J	size	V	D
CASSEARASADTQYF	TGTGCCAGCAGTGAAGCGCGGGCTAGCGCAGATACGCAGTATTTT	TRBJ2-3	NA	TRBV6-1	NA
CAWSGVIQGNQPQHF	TGTGCCTGGAGTGGAGTAATACAGGGAAATCAGCCCCAGCATTTT	TRBJ1-5	NA	TRBV30	NA
CASSSNRVDEPQHF	TGTGCCAGCAGCTCAAACAGGGTGGATGAGCCCCAGCATTTT	TRBJ1-5	few	TRBV7-8	NA
CARSLAGLARADTQYF	TGTGCCAGAAGCTTGGCGGGACTAGCCCGAGCAGATACGCAGTATTTT	TRBJ2-3	once	TRBV5-3	TRBD2
CASSLDGQGAYNEQFF	TGTGCCAGCAGCTTAGACGGGCAGGGGGCCTACAATGAGCAGTTCTTC	TRBJ2-1	NA	TRBV11-2	TRBD1
CASSWRGNYGYTF	TGTGCCAGCAGTTGGAGGGGTAACTATGGCTACACCTTC	TRBJ1-2	NA	TRBV12-3/TRBV12-4	NA
CASSERDRPNEKLFF	TGTGCCAGCAGCGAGAGGGACAGGCCGAATGAAAAACTGTTTTTT	TRBJ1-4	NA	TRBV7-9	TRBD1
CASSADRVLVSPLHF	TGTGCCAGCAGCGCGGACAGGGTTTTAGTTTCACCCCTCCACTTT	TRBJ1-6	NA	TRBV11-1	TRBD1
CASSSLPVTNAGDLQFF	TGTGCCAGCAGCTCTCTTCCCGTCACTAATGCGGGGGACCTGCAGTTCTTC	TRBJ2-1	NA	TRBV7-2	TRBD2
CASSLAPAGATFNEQFF	TGTGCCAGCAGCTTGGCCCCAGCGGGGGCAACCTTCAATGAGCAGTTCTTC	TRBJ2-1	NA	TRBV5-5	TRBD2
CASSVTSGGQETQYF	TGTGCCAGCAGTGTAACTAGCGGGGGGCAAGAGACCCAGTACTTC	TRBJ2-5	NA	TRBV2	TRBD2
CASSQETELNTEAFF	TGCGCCAGCAGCCAAGAGACAGAGCTCAACACTGAAGCTTTCTTT	TRBJ1-1	once	TRBV4-1	NA
CASSVVEVCGLGTGGCQPQHF	TGTGCCAGCAGCGTAGTGGAGGTATGTGGGCTCGGGACAGGGGGTTGTCAGCCCCAGCATTTT	TRBJ1-5	few	TRBV9	TRBD1
CASSLRTRVLEETQYF	TGTGCCAGCAGCTTACGTACTCGGGTCTTGGAAGAGACCCAGTACTTC	TRBJ2-5	NA	TRBV7-2	NA
CASHGGLNTGELFF	TGTGCCAGCCATGGGGGGTTGAACACCGGGGAGCTGTTTTTT	TRBJ2-2	NA	TRBV7-2	NA
CASTQDAGSVYEQYF	TGTGCCAGCACTCAAGACGCGGGGAGTGTTTACGAGCAGTACTTC	TRBJ2-7	NA	TRBV3-1/TRBV3-2	NA
CASSGDRGHLEPSLNTEAFF	TGCGCCAGCAGTGGGGACAGGGGACACCTAGAACCTAGTTTGAACACTGAAGCTTTCTTT	TRBJ1-1	NA	TRBV5-1	TRBD1
CASTRGTASNNSPLHF	TGTGCCAGCACCCGAGGGACAGCCTCTAATAATTCACCCCTCCACTTT	TRBJ1-6	NA	TRBV9	TRBD1
CASSLAGQVYEKLFF	TGTGCCAGCAGCTTGGCGGGACAGGTCTATGAAAAACTGTTTTTT	TRBJ1-4	NA	TRBV7-2	TRBD1
CASSIQRGKETQYF	TGTGCCAGTAGTATCCAGCGCGGCAAAGAGACCCAGTACTTC	TRBJ2-5	NA	TRBV19	NA
CASSLNVRDRSSGNTIYF	TGTGCCAGCTCACTCAACGTTCGGGACAGAAGCTCTGGAAACACCATATATTTT	TRBJ1-3	NA	TRBV18	TRBD1
CASSLGGWQQYF	TGTGCCAGCAGTTTGGGGGGGTGGCAGCAGTACTTC	TRBJ2-7	NA	TRBV12-3/TRBV12-4	TRBD2
CASSPPGLAEYNEQFF	TGTGCCAGCTCACCACCGGGACTAGCGGAGTACAATGAGCAGTTCTTC	TRBJ2-1	NA	TRBV18	TRBD2
CAISESHSGGSAYEQYF	TGTGCCATCAGTGAGTCTCATAGCGGGGGGAGCGCCTACGAGCAGTACTTC	TRBJ2-7	NA	TRBV10-3	TRBD2
CASSPDREGFF	TGTGCCAGCAGCCCGGACAGGGAGGGTTTCTTT	TRBJ1-1	NA	TRBV2	TRBD1
CASRSRGDRGQSNYGYTF	TGTGCCAGTAGATCGCGGGGGGACAGGGGGCAGTCGAACTATGGCTACACCTTC	TRBJ1-2	NA	TRBV19	TRBD1
CASSPSWQGNQPQHF	TGTGCCAGCAGCCCATCCTGGCAGGGAAATCAGCCCCAGCATTTT	TRBJ1-5	NA	TRBV14	NA
CASSPSPGQGGYGYTF	TGTGCCAGCTCACCTTCCCCGGGACAGGGGGGCTATGGCTACACCTTC	TRBJ1-2	NA	TRBV18	TRBD1
CAGRRGDSNQPQHF	TGTGCCGGGAGGAGAGGGGATAGCAATCAGCCCCAGCATTTT	TRBJ1-5	NA	TRBV6-6	NA
CSASPREQYF	TGCAGTGCTAGCCCCCGGGAGCAGTACTTC	TRBJ2-7	NA	TRBV20-1	NA
CASSQDGGPFEAFF	TGCGCCAGCAGCCAAGATGGGGGCCCCTTTGAAGCTTTCTTT	TRBJ1-1	NA	TRBV4-3	NA
CSVSETEAFF	TGCAGCGTTTCAGAAACTGAAGCTTTCTTT	TRBJ1-1	NA	TRBV29-1	NA
CASSFTVGETEAFF	TGTGCCAGCAGTTTTACCGTGGGAGAGACTGAAGCTTTCTTT	TRBJ1-1	NA	TRBV2	NA
CASSPQSNEKLFF	TGTGCCAGCTCACCACAGAGTAATGAAAAACTGTTTTTT	TRBJ1-4	NA	TRBV18	NA
CASTIGKQGNYGYTF	TGTGCCAGCACCATAGGCAAACAGGGAAACTATGGCTACACCTTC	TRBJ1-2	NA	TRBV28	NA
CASSLRGSSGANVLTF	TGTGCCAGCAGCTTAAGGGGGTCCTCTGGGGCCAACGTCCTGACTTTC	TRBJ2-6	NA	TRBV7-2	NA
CATSRAPLGSSYNEQFF	TGTGCCACCAGCAGAGCCCCCCTGGGGAGCTCCTACAATGAGCAGTTCTTC	TRBJ2-1	NA	TRBV15	NA
CASSPRQVWNTEAFF	TGTGCCAGCAGCCCCCGACAGGTCTGGAACACTGAAGCTTTCTTT	TRBJ1-1	NA	TRBV11-1	NA
CAWSPGFKPQHF	TGTGCCTGGAGTCCAGGGTTTAAGCCCCAGCATTTT	TRBJ1-5	NA	TRBV30	NA
CASHRGPTEAFF	TGTGCCAGCCACAGGGGCCCCACTGAAGCTTTCTTT	TRBJ1-1	NA	TRBV5-5	TRBD1
CASSQGFSIRETQYF	TGTGCCAGCAGCCAAGGCTTCAGTATCCGAGAGACCCAGTACTTC	TRBJ2-5	NA	TRBV14	NA
CASSWDRGRWSSPLHF	TGTGCCAGCAGCTGGGACAGGGGAAGGTGGAGTTCACCCCTCCACTTT	TRBJ1-6	NA	TRBV13	TRBD1
CASSQEQRTEAFF	TGCGCCAGCAGCCAAGAGCAGAGGACTGAAGCTTTCTTT	TRBJ1-1	NA	TRBV4-3	NA
CASSSPAFRGGAAYNEQFF	TGTGCCAGCAGTTCCCCTGCCTTCCGAGGGGGGGCGGCCTACAATGAGCAGTTCTTC	TRBJ2-1	NA	TRBV6-2/TRBV6-3	NA
CASRKARTGNHGYTF	TGTGCCAGCAGAAAAGCGCGGACAGGGAATCATGGCTACACCTTC	TRBJ1-2	NA	TRBV7-8	TRBD1
CASSLVSQDTQYF	TGTGCCAGCAGCTTAGTTAGTCAAGATACGCAGTATTTT	TRBJ2-3	NA	TRBV7-9	NA
CASSAWTGFNEKLFF	TGTGCCAGCAGCGCCTGGACGGGATTTAATGAAAAACTGTTTTTT	TRBJ1-4	once	TRBV5-6	NA